The 27 T cell receptor beta chains listed next were all sequenced from one sample in a study of T-cell memory formation after mild COVID-19. TCRdb independently ran MiXCR on the 5' RACE reads; one entry per CDR3 protein. The sample has roughly 140,000 distinct CDR3 sequences, about 14% seen once. Specimen: PBMCs or a T cell subset sorted from them (not recorded which). These receptors originate from an adult woman who had mild COVID-19 (a few samples of this study predate the infection). Cell type and time point are not known.

The table lists this clonotype with a few counts. V and J are TRBV7-8 and TRBJ2-7; D perhaps matches TRBD2 (6 bases). This CDR3 comprises 14 residues. Trimming shortened V by 2 bases and J by 3 bases, and 11 bases separated the two germline ends. Per the germline V gene, CDR1 is SGHVS and CDR2 is FQNEAQ. Here the CDR3 reads CASSLLGGNYEQYF. Written as DNA, the CDR3 is TGTGCCAGCAGCTTACTCGGCGGGAACTACGAGCAGTACTTC.

This clonotype showed up just a few times. The chain employs TRBV24-1 and TRBJ2-7; D is ambiguous. The CDR3 contains 13 residues. V was trimmed by 5 bases and J by 3 bases, leaving 10 bases between them. The germline gives CDR1 KGHDR, CDR2 SFDVKD. The CDR3 is CATSATDNYEQYF. The CDR3 region has the DNA TGTGCCACCAGTGCGACGGATAACTACGAGCAGTACTTC.

This clonotype appeared a few times. This chain's CDR3 is CASSQAASGTADTQYF. For the CDR3, the DNA is TGCGCCAGCAGCCAAGCGGCTAGCGGGACGGCAGATACGCAGTATTTT. The chain employs TRBV4-3 and TRBJ2-3; 9 bases match TRBD2. The CDR3 has 16 residues. In germline, CDR1 is LGHNA, CDR2 YSLEER. V gave up 1 base and J gave up 4 bases; unmatched junction bases: 6.

This clonotype was detected a few times. The chain is built from TRBV2 and TRBJ1-1; D remains ambiguous. Germline lookup yields CDR1 SNHLY and CDR2 FYNNEI. Trimming cost V 2 bases and J 2 bases, with 9 bases left between them. The CDR3 extends over 14 amino acids. Written as DNA, the CDR3 is TGTGCCAGCAGTGAATGGGCAGTCAACACTGAAGCTTTCTTT. Protein sequence: CASSEWAVNTEAFF.

The CDR3 is CASSWGGRNEQFF. The CDR3 DNA sequence: TGTGCCAGCAGTTGGGGGGGTAGGAATGAGCAGTTCTTC. V usage is TRBV6-5 and J usage is TRBJ2-1, with TRBD2 identical over 7 bases. The ends lost 4 bases at V and 7 bases at J; junction bases unmatched: 4. Germline-derived CDR1 and CDR2 are MNHEY and SVGAGI. This CDR3 has 13 amino acids.

The chain employs TRBV7-9 and TRBJ1-2; 9 bases are shared with TRBD1. Unmatched junction bases numbered 8, after V lost 6 bases and J lost 6 bases. The germline V gene encodes CDR1 SEHNR and CDR2 FQNEAQ (reference sequence). This CDR3 contains 14 residues. CDR3: CASRTGTGFDGYTF. DNA of the CDR3: TGTGCCAGCAGGACGGGGACAGGGTTTGATGGCTACACCTTC.

The chain combines TRBV7-2 with TRBJ2-7; D not resolved. Germline loops: CDR1 SGHTA, CDR2 FQGNSA. Deletions cut 1 base from V and 3 bases from J, with 10 bases between. The CDR3 consists of 14 residues. The CDR3 protein is CASSLGRIYYEQYF. The DNA for the CDR3 is TGTGCCAGCAGCTTAGGACGGATCTACTACGAGCAGTACTTC.

This clonotype was observed many times. The chain joins TRBV11-3 to TRBJ1-1, with D perhaps TRBD1 (5 bases). The V gene's germline CDR1 is SGHNT and CDR2 YENEEA. The CDR3 runs to 12 residues. Trimming took 3 bases from V and 6 from J, leaving 8 bases between them. Here the CDR3 reads CASSLGLSEAFF. In nucleotides, the CDR3 is TGTGCCAGCAGCTTGGGGCTGTCTGAAGCTTTCTTT.

This sequence joins TRBV20-1 and TRBJ2-1, with 8 bases matching TRBD2. Germline lookup yields CDR1 DFQATT and CDR2 SNEGSKA (reference sequence). V shed 4 bases, J shed 1 base, and the junction held 6 bases outside the gene matches. The length of the CDR3 is 15 residues. DNA of the CDR3: TGCAGTGCTAATGAGCGGGGGACATCCTACAATGAGCAGTTCTTC. It yields the protein CSANERGTSYNEQFF.

The genes are TRBV24-1 and TRBJ1-1; D might be TRBD1 (6 bases). Germline CDR1 KGHDR, CDR2 SFDVKD. V was shortened by 10 bases and J by 5 bases, with 10 bases between the two germline ends. The CDR3 consists of 11 residues. CDR3 amino acids: CATGTGTEAFF. The CDR3 nucleotides read TGTGCCACGGGAACAGGGACTGAAGCTTTCTTT.

This rearrangement joins TRBV15 to TRBJ2-1; 8 bases match TRBD2. The CDR3 spans 13 residues. The junction had 5 bases not matched to a gene; V was cut back by 5 bases and J by 8 bases. Germline-derived CDR1 and CDR2 are LNHNV and YYDKDF (reference sequence). Here the CDR3 reads CATSASGSHEQFF. For the CDR3, the DNA is TGTGCCACCAGCGCCAGCGGGAGCCATGAGCAGTTCTTC.

This rearrangement joins TRBV6-5 to TRBJ1-1; 9 nucleotides agree with TRBD1. Trimming took 6 bases from V and 0 from J; bases not matched to a gene: 11. There are 17 residues in the CDR3. The V gene's germline CDR1 is MNHEY and CDR2 SVGAGI. The CDR3 DNA follows: TGTGCCAGCAGACCCCCGGGACAGGGCGTAGTGAACACTGAAGCTTTCTTT. It encodes CASRPPGQGVVNTEAFF.

A few counts support this clonotype. The chain combines TRBV24-1 with TRBJ2-5; TRBD2 might be the D (5 bases). V was shortened by 6 bases and J by 7 bases, with 17 bases between the two germline ends. CDR1 and CDR2 from the germline V gene are KGHDR and SFDVKD. The CDR3 spans 14 residues. CDR3 nucleotide sequence: TGTGCCACCAGTTCGGTCAGCGGCCCATGGACCCAGTACTTC. Its translation: CATSSVSGPWTQYF.

The table lists this clonotype with many counts. This chain connects TRBV20-1 to TRBJ2-3; tentative D call: TRBD2 (7 bases). The CDR3 spans 16 residues. Germline lookup yields CDR1 DFQATT and CDR2 SNEGSKA (reference sequence). Trimming cost V 5 bases and J 1 base, with 19 bases left between them. The chain's CDR3 is CSAGPAGALGTDTQYF. In DNA, the CDR3 is TGCAGTGCTGGACCCGCGGGGGCTTTGGGCACAGATACGCAGTATTTT.

In this sample, this clonotype turned up a few times. V usage is TRBV24-1 and J usage is TRBJ1-2; no reliable D call. CDR3 length: 16 amino acids. V was pared by 0 bases and J by 2 bases, with 12 bases between. Germline V gene sequence: CDR1 KGHDR, CDR2 SFDVKD. CDR3 residues: CATSDLDVTGNYGYTF. In nucleotides, the CDR3 is TGTGCCACCAGTGATTTGGATGTGACGGGGAACTATGGCTACACCTTC.

The table lists this clonotype with many counts. V gene TRBV29-1 combines with J gene TRBJ2-3; 8 bases align to TRBD2. This CDR3 is built from 16 residues. The V and J ends lost 3 bases and 1 base, in that order; junction bases with no gene match: 9. The V gene's germline CDR1 is SQVTM and CDR2 ANQGSEA. The CDR3 region has the DNA TGCAGCGTTGACGGCGGGGGGTTTCTCCGCACAGATACGCAGTATTTT. Its protein product is CSVDGGGFLRTDTQYF.

This clonotype was seen only a few times. V and J are TRBV4-1 and TRBJ1-6, with D tentatively TRBD1 (5 bases). The length of the CDR3 is 11 residues. Per the germline V gene, CDR1 is MGHRA and CDR2 is YSYEKL. V lost 11 bases and J 8 bases, leaving 10 bases between the germline ends. Here the CDR3 reads CASGADSPLHF. The CDR3 DNA reads TGCGCCTCCGGGGCTGATTCACCCCTCCACTTT.

This clonotype was counted between two and nine times. The V call is TRBV6-2 or TRBV6-3, the J call TRBJ2-7, with TRBD1 matching 8 bases. The CDR3 runs 15 residues. V dropped 6 bases and J dropped 2; count of bases not matched to a gene: 9. Looked up from germline, CDR1 is MNHEY and CDR2 is SVGEGT. CDR3 sequence (DNA): TGTGCCAGCAGCAGGGGGCAGGGGGGCCCCTACGAGCAGTACTTC. It codes for CASSRGQGGPYEQYF.

J is TRBJ2-1 and V is TRBV12-3 or TRBV12-4; D could derive from TRBD1 or TRBD2 (5 bases each). This CDR3 region has 16 residues. V lost 2 bases and J lost 4, with 15 bases in between. The CDR3 nucleotides read TGTGCCAGCAGTTTAATAGGGACGGAAATTTACAATGAGCAGTTCTTC. It translates to CASSLIGTEIYNEQFF.

The count of this clonotype is one. This chain joins TRBV11-3 and TRBJ1-3; D not resolved. V was trimmed by 4 bases and J by 1 base, leaving 5 bases between them. This CDR3 is 13 amino acids long. Germline V CDR1 and CDR2: SGHNT, YENEEA. CDR3 DNA: TGTGCCAGCAGCTGGAATTCTGGAAACACCATATATTTT. This sequence encodes CASSWNSGNTIYF. Full variable domain (outside the CDR3, taken from reference TRBV11-3 and TRBJ1-3): EAGVVQSPRYKIIEKKQPVAFWCNPISGHNTLYWYLQNLGQGPELLIRYENEEAVDDSQLPKDRFSAERLKGVDSTLKIQPAELGDSAVYLCASSWNSGNTIYFGEGSWLTVV.

There are a few counts of this clonotype. Mismatch with germline at one junction end may stem from a read error. The chain joins TRBV15 to TRBJ2-3; D remains ambiguous. The CDR3 sequence is 14 residues long. Per germline, CDR1 LNHNV and CDR2 YYDKDF (reference sequence). The CDR3 DNA reads TGTGCCACCAGCGGAGATGATAGTACAGATACGCAGTATTTT. Protein product: CATSGDDSTDTQYF.

This clonotype turned up a few times. CDR3 in amino acids: CASSPRRGVMETQYF. The DNA for the CDR3 is TGTGCCAGCAGCCCCCGTCGGGGGGTTATGGAGACCCAGTACTTC. The V gene is TRBV7-9, the J gene TRBJ2-5; 7 positions match TRBD2. V trimming: 5 bases; J trimming: 5 bases; junction bases outside the gene matches: 11. The length of the CDR3 is 15 residues. Germline V gives CDR1 SEHNR, CDR2 FQNEAQ (reference sequence).

This clonotype was seen more than once but under ten times. The chain joins TRBV7-9 to TRBJ2-1; 11 positions match TRBD1. V was clipped by 0 bases and J by 6 bases; unmatched bases: 4. CDR3 length equals 16 residues. The V gene's germline CDR1 is SEHNR and CDR2 FQNEAQ (reference sequence). As DNA, the CDR3 is TGTGCCAGCAGCTTAGCGGACAGGGGGCTTAGCAATGAGCAGTTCTTC. Its translation: CASSLADRGLSNEQFF.

In DNA form, the CDR3 reads TGTGCCACCAGTGAGACCGGGACAGGGCTTGAGACCCAGTACTTC. Its protein product is CATSETGTGLETQYF. This chain joins TRBV24-1 and TRBJ2-5; 9 bases are shared with TRBD1. The germline V gene has CDR1 KGHDR and CDR2 SFDVKD. V trimming: 4 bases; J trimming: 5 bases; junction bases outside the gene matches: 7. This CDR3 spans 15 amino acids.

The chain recombines TRBV11-2 with TRBJ2-3; 8 bases fit TRBD1. This CDR3 has 15 residues. Germline V gene sequence: CDR1 SGHAT, CDR2 FQNNGV. V shed 1 base, J shed 3 bases, and the junction held 3 bases outside the gene matches. The CDR3 here is CASSLGTGWTDTQYF. As DNA, the CDR3 is TGTGCCAGCAGCTTAGGGACAGGGTGGACAGATACGCAGTATTTT.

The chain has TRBV12-3 or TRBV12-4 and TRBJ2-6; no definite D call. Trimming stripped 5 bases from V and 0 bases from J, with 8 bases between. This CDR3 comprises 15 residues. Here the CDR3 DNA reads TGTGCCAGCAGTCCCGTTAACTCTGGGGCCAACGTCCTGACTTTC. Protein product: CASSPVNSGANVLTF.

This clonotype was recorded many times. The chain carries TRBV7-3 and TRBJ2-2; TRBD2 is a possible D gene (5 bases). CDR1 and CDR2 (germline): SGHTA, FQGTGA. V dropped 2 bases and J dropped 2 bases, with 9 bases sitting between them. This CDR3 contains 15 residues. The DNA of the CDR3 is TGTGCCAGCAGCTTATTGACTACCAACACCGGGGAGCTGTTTTTT. It yields the protein CASSLLTTNTGELFF.